Shown below are 20 T cell receptor beta chains from a single sample sequenced in a study of shared clonotypes between healthy human individuals. The repertoire was sequenced with immunoSEQ multiplex PCR; TCRdb's copy has only in-frame clones and lacks some. The sample shows about 2.1 million clones, roughly 93% of them seen only once. Positively selected for CCR7, the CD45RO-negative cells used as naive CD8 cells excluded terminally differentiated effector memory CD45RA+ cells. The sequenced sample was naive CD8+ T cells from PBMCs. These receptors came from a man between 18 and 35 years old in good health. Some clones in this sample may be carry-over from other donors' samples.

This sequence joins TRBV6-6 and TRBJ1-3; D gene uncertain. The germline V and J ends were trimmed by 7 bases and 2 bases, with 18 bases remaining between them. This CDR3 spans 16 amino acids. Germline-derived CDR1 and CDR2 are MNHNY and SVGAGI (reference sequence). CDR3 loop: CASTRERVFPGNTIYF. As DNA, the CDR3 is TGTGCCAGCACCCGAGAAAGGGTATTCCCTGGAAACACCATATATTTT.

This clone has only one observation. The V and J genes are TRBV19 and TRBJ1-4; D gene uncertain. CDR1 is LNHDA, CDR2 SQIVND, per germline (reference sequence). This CDR3 spans 12 amino acids. V lost 7 bases and J 6 bases, leaving 9 bases between the germline ends. The CDR3 here is CASKQGYEKLFF. DNA of the CDR3: TGTGCCAGTAAACAAGGCTATGAAAAACTGTTTTTT.

The V gene is TRBV10-3, the J gene TRBJ1-4; D is unresolved. V dropped 8 bases and J dropped 0 bases, with 10 bases sitting between them. The germline V gene encodes CDR1 ENHRY and CDR2 SYGVKD. There are 14 residues in the CDR3. The CDR3 here is CAIADRATNEKLFF. CDR3 nucleotide sequence: TGTGCCATCGCGGACCGGGCAACTAATGAAAAACTGTTTTTT.

As for this clone: Within the sample, other DNA sequences also encode this same CDR3. The chain combines TRBV4-1 with TRBJ1-2; D might be TRBD1 (5 bases). V lost 1 base and J lost 2, with 8 bases in between. The CDR3 is 14 residues long. Germline CDR1 reads MGHRA; CDR2 reads YSYEKL. CDR3: CASSQAQGNYGYTF. The CDR3, as DNA: TGCGCCAGCAGCCAAGCGCAGGGAAACTATGGCTACACCTTC.

As to this clone: The same CDR3 can be traced to other DNA sequences in this sample. This chain links TRBV29-1 with TRBJ1-2, with 7 bases matching TRBD1. Germline V lookup: CDR1 SQVTM, CDR2 ANQGSEA. CDR3 length: 12 residues. With V trimmed by 6 bases and J by 2 bases, 3 bases remained unmatched. The CDR3 nucleotides are TGCAGCGTCCCGGGACAGAACTATGGCTACACCTTC. Protein: CSVPGQNYGYTF.

J is TRBJ1-2 and V is TRBV5-1; D is unresolved. The V gene lost 0 bases and the J gene lost 4 bases, with 13 bases spanning the gap. The CDR3 runs to 15 residues. Germline-derived CDR1 and CDR2 are SGHRS and YFSETQ. CDR3 protein: CASSLVPQKSYGYTF. CDR3 bases: TGCGCCAGCAGCTTGGTTCCCCAGAAGTCCTATGGCTACACCTTC.

V is TRBV28 and J is TRBJ2-3; a weak D match, TRBD2 (5 bases). The CDR3 has 19 residues. The germline V gene encodes CDR1 MDHEN and CDR2 SYDVKM. Trimming cost V 2 bases and J 2 bases, with 23 bases left between them. As DNA, the CDR3 is TGTGCCAGCAGTTTAGGAATGTTGGCGGGCCCTCTAGTCACAGATACGCAGTATTTT. This codes for CASSLGMLAGPLVTDTQYF.

This chain connects TRBV19 to TRBJ1-5; possible D gene TRBD1, 6 bases. Germline loops: CDR1 LNHDA, CDR2 SQIVND (reference sequence). The CDR3 is 17 amino acids. V lost 10 bases and J lost 1, with 23 bases in between. CDR3 DNA sequence: TGTGCCACAAACCCCCGGGACATCGCGGAGAGCAATCAGCCCCAGCATTTT. Its translation is CATNPRDIAESNQPQHF. Variable domain in full (rest from reference TRBV19 and TRBJ1-5): DGGITQSPKYLFRKEGQNVTLSCEQNLNHDAMYWYRQDPGQGLRLIYYSQIVNDFQKGDIAEGYSVSREKKESFPLTVTSAQKNPTAFYLCATNPRDIAESNQPQHFGDGTRLSIL.

This clone was seen a single time. This chain joins TRBV4-1 and TRBJ2-3, with D uncertain. In germline, CDR1 is MGHRA, CDR2 YSYEKL. V shed 4 bases and J shed 0 bases, with 8 bases lying between them. This CDR3 region has 14 residues. This CDR3 is CASSRSKSTDTQYF. The CDR3 region has the DNA TGCGCCAGCAGCCGAAGTAAGAGCACAGATACGCAGTATTTT.

The chain links TRBV2 to TRBJ2-1, with D perhaps matching TRBD2 (6 bases). This CDR3 is built from 16 residues. The V gene lost 2 bases and the J gene lost 7 bases, with 18 bases spanning the gap. Germline CDR1 is SNHLY and CDR2 is FYNNEI. The CDR3 DNA is TGTGCCAGCAGTGAAAGGGTGGGAGGATTTATGAATGAGCAGTTCTTC. Translated, it gives CASSERVGGFMNEQFF. Using reference TRBV2 and TRBJ2-1 for the parts outside the CDR3, the full variable domain is EPEVTQTPSHQVTQMGQEVILRCVPISNHLYFYWYRQILGQKVEFLVSFYNNEISEKSEIFDDQFSVERPDGSNFTLKIRSTKLEDSAMYFCASSERVGGFMNEQFFGPGTRLTVL.

Comments on this clone: Other DNA sequences in the same sample also yield this CDR3. This chain uses TRBV7-9 with TRBJ2-7, with D unresolved. This CDR3 spans 12 amino acids. V was trimmed by 2 bases and J by 3 bases, leaving 5 bases between them. Germline V gives CDR1 SEHNR, CDR2 FQNEAQ (reference sequence). The CDR3 spells CASSLKSYEQYF. CDR3 DNA sequence: TGTGCCAGCAGCTTAAAAAGCTACGAGCAGTACTTC. The full variable domain, with the rest looked up from reference TRBV7-9 and TRBJ2-7, is DTGVSQNPRHKITKRGQNVTFRCDPISEHNRLYWYRQTLGQGPEFLTYFQNEAQLEKSRLLSDRFSAERPKGSFSTLEIQRTEQGDSAMYLCASSLKSYEQYFGPGTRLTVT.

The chain has TRBV7-9 and TRBJ2-1; possibly TRBD1 for D (5 bases). CDR1 and CDR2 from the germline V gene are SEHNR and FQNEAQ (reference sequence). The germline V and J ends were trimmed by 5 bases and 10 bases, with 27 bases remaining between them. There are 17 residues in the CDR3. This CDR3 is CASSTQLRDGPHGEQFF. CDR3 nucleotides: TGTGCCAGCAGCACACAGCTCAGGGATGGGCCCCATGGGGAGCAGTTCTTC. The full variable domain, with the rest looked up from reference TRBV7-9 and TRBJ2-1, is DTGVSQNPRHKITKRGQNVTFRCDPISEHNRLYWYRQTLGQGPEFLTYFQNEAQLEKSRLLSDRFSAERPKGSFSTLEIQRTEQGDSAMYLCASSTQLRDGPHGEQFFGPGTRLTVL.

The chain links TRBV4-1 to TRBJ2-1; weak D call: TRBD1 (7 bases). Trimming shortened V by 0 bases and J by 10 bases, and 13 bases separated the two germline ends. The CDR3 totals 14 residues. Germline V CDR1 and CDR2: MGHRA, YSYEKL. The CDR3 DNA reads as TGCGCCAGCAGCCAAGATTGGAGGGACAGCGAGCAGTTCTTC. It specifies CASSQDWRDSEQFF.

For this clone: The same CDR3 is also encoded by other DNA sequences in this sample. The chain links TRBV29-1 to TRBJ1-2; D is perhaps TRBD1 (5 bases). V lost 4 bases, J lost 2 bases, and 8 bases lay in between. The CDR3 extends over 12 amino acids. CDR1 is SQVTM, CDR2 ANQGSEA, per germline. The CDR3 coding sequence is TGCAGCGTTGCGGGGGGAAACTATGGCTACACCTTC. It is translated as CSVAGGNYGYTF.

This clone has only one observation. The rearrangement uses TRBV5-4 and TRBJ1-2; D gene ambiguous. The ends were cut back, 2 bases at V and 3 bases at J, with 11 bases in the middle. CDR3 length: 14 residues. The germline gives CDR1 SGHNT, CDR2 YYREEE (reference sequence). This CDR3 reads CASSFFGQYYGYTF. The CDR3 bases are TGTGCCAGCAGCTTTTTCGGGCAGTACTATGGCTACACCTTC. The complete variable domain, with remaining parts taken from reference TRBV5-4 and TRBJ1-2, reads ETGVTQSPTHLIKTRGQQVTLRCSSQSGHNTVSWYQQALGQGPQFIFQYYREEENGRGNFPPRFSGLQFPNYSSELNVNALELDDSALYLCASSFFGQYYGYTFGSGTRLTVV.

This clone was found once. The V gene is TRBV28, the J gene TRBJ1-1, with 10 bases lining up with TRBD1. Unmatched junction bases numbered 8, after V lost 5 bases and J lost 5 bases. The germline V gene has CDR1 MDHEN and CDR2 SYDVKM. The CDR3 contains 15 residues. The CDR3 sequence: CASSPRQGAGTEAFF. Written as DNA, the CDR3 is TGTGCCAGCAGTCCCCGACAGGGGGCGGGAACTGAAGCTTTCTTT. The full variable domain, its missing parts supplied by reference TRBV28 and TRBJ1-1, is DVKVTQSSRYLVKRTGEKVFLECVQDMDHENMFWYRQDPGLGLRLIYFSYDVKMKEKGDIPEGYSVSREKKERFSLILESASTNQTSMYLCASSPRQGAGTEAFFGQGTRLTVV.

The chain is built from TRBV9 and TRBJ2-2, with 12 bases lining up with TRBD2. The junction had 6 bases not matched to a gene; V was cut back by 5 bases and J by 1 base. The CDR3 covers 17 residues. CDR1 and CDR2 from the germline V gene are SGDLS and YYNGEE. The CDR3 DNA sequence: TGTGCCAGCAGGACGACTAGCGGGAGAGAGAACACCGGGGAGCTGTTTTTT. It is translated as CASRTTSGRENTGELFF.

This chain joins TRBV5-6 and TRBJ2-3; D is uncertain. The CDR3 is made up of 14 amino acids. The V end was cut by 1 base, the J end by 5 bases, with 11 bases between. CDR1 is SGHDT, CDR2 YYEEEE, per germline. CDR3 in DNA: TGTGCCAGCAGCTTGAGGCCACAAGGAGATACGCAGTATTTT. Encoded protein: CASSLRPQGDTQYF.

This rearrangement joins TRBV7-3 to TRBJ2-2; D unclear. Germline loops: CDR1 SGHTA, CDR2 FQGTGA. The germline V and J ends were trimmed by 2 bases and 6 bases, with 10 bases remaining between them. The CDR3 spans 14 residues. The CDR3 reads CASSLYPLSGELFF. For the CDR3, the DNA is TGTGCCAGCAGCTTATATCCCCTCTCCGGGGAGCTGTTTTTT.

A remark on this clone: A read error is likely here: a far larger clone is one base away. The rearrangement joins TRBV2 to TRBJ2-7; D gene uncertain. CDR3 length: 12 amino acids. Germline V gives CDR1 SNHLY, CDR2 FYNNEI. V shed 7 bases and J shed 1 base, with 8 bases lying between them. CDR3 in amino acids: CASIGLSYEQYF. CDR3 DNA: TGTGCCAGCATTGGGCTATCCTACGAGCAGTACTTC.